The clone carrying this TCR beta chain occurred a few times. The antigen is unknown. These data originate in a study of human T cells and chemical hapten exposure. Across the whole study: Upper-back patches of 0.01% DPC were read at 6 days. Among samples, TCR yields varied mainly because of small differences in pooled library volume. The study, taken as a whole, reports: The number of TCRs above 1 in 1000 frequency did not change after DPC sensitization. Expanded TCRs made up significantly more big CDR3 similarity clusters than controls did.

CDR3 size: 14 residues. Germline V CDR1 and CDR2: MNHEY, SMNVEV (reference sequence). Trimming removed 5 bases from V and 8 bases from J, with 18 bases in between. Time point specified: patch test 2, 6 weeks after DPC sensitization. Treatment noted: therapeutic diphenylcyclopropenone sensitization with weekly scalp DPC. TCRdb used MiXCR to reprocess the RACE reads, holding one entry per CDR3 protein. The profile shows some 100,000 distinct CDR3 sequences, approximately 9.3% of them singletons. The V and J genes are TRBV27 and TRBJ1-1; D perhaps matches TRBD1 (6 bases). The starting material was whole blood, obtained in connection with sensitization to the hapten diphenylcyclopropenone (DPC). The source is a woman in her forties with alopecia areata. Some clones in this sample may be carry-over from other donors' samples. The CDR3 reads CASSPPGGWREAFF. The CDR3 bases are TGTGCCAGCAGTCCCCCTGGGGGCTGGAGGGAAGCTTTCTTT.